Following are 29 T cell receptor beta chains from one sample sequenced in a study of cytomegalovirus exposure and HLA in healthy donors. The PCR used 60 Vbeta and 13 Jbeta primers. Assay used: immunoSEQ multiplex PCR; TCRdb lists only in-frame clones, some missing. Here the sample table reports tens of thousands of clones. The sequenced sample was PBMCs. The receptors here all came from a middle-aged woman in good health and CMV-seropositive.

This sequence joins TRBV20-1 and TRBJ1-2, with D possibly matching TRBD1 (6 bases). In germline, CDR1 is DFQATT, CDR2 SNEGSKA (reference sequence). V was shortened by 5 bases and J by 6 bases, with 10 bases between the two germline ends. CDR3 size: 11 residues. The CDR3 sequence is CSAPTGNGYTF. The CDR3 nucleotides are TGCAGTGCTCCCACAGGGAATGGCTACACCTTC.

The CDR3 coding sequence is TGTGCCAGCAGTTCGCCCCCGGGACAGGTGTACGAGCAGTACTTC. Translated: CASSSPPGQVYEQYF. This sequence joins TRBV28 and TRBJ2-7; 8 bases fit TRBD1. Germline loops: CDR1 MDHEN, CDR2 SYDVKM. The CDR3 extends over 15 amino acids. The trim removed 4 bases at V and 4 bases at J, leaving 9 bases unmatched. Full variable domain (missing parts from reference TRBV28 and TRBJ2-7): DVKVTQSSRYLVKRTGEKVFLECVQDMDHENMFWYRQDPGLGLRLIYFSYDVKMKEKGDIPEGYSVSREKKERFSLILESASTNQTSMYLCASSSPPGQVYEQYFGPGTRLTVT.

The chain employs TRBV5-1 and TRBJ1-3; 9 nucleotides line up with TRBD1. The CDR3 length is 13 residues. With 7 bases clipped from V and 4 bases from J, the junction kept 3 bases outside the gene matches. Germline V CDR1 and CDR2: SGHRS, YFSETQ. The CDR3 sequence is CASRQGEGNTIYF. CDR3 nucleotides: TGCGCCAGCCGACAGGGGGAAGGAAACACCATATATTTT.

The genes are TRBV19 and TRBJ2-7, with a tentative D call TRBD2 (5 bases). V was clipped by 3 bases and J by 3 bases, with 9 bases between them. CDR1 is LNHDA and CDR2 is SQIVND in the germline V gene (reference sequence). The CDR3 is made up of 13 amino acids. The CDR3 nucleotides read TGTGCCAGTAGTATGGTCCGGGACTACGAGCAGTACTTC. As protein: CASSMVRDYEQYF. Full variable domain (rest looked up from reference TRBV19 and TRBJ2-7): DGGITQSPKYLFRKEGQNVTLSCEQNLNHDAMYWYRQDPGQGLRLIYYSQIVNDFQKGDIAEGYSVSREKKESFPLTVTSAQKNPTAFYLCASSMVRDYEQYFGPGTRLTVT.

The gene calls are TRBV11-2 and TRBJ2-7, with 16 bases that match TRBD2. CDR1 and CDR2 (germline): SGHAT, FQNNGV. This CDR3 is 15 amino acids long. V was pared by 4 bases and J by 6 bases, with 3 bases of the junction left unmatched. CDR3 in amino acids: CASSSGLAGGLEQYF. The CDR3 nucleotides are TGTGCCAGCAGCTCGGGACTAGCGGGAGGGCTCGAGCAGTACTTC. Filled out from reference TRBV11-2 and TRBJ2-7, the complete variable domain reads EAGVAQSPRYKIIEKRQSVAFWCNPISGHATLYWYQQILGQGPKLLIQFQNNGVVDDSQLPKDRFSAERLKGVDSTLKIQPAKLEDSAVYLCASSSGLAGGLEQYFGPGTRLTVT.

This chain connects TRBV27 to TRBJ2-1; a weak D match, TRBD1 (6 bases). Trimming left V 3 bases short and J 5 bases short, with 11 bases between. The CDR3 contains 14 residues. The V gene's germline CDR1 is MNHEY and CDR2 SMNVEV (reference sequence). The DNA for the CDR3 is TGTGCCAGCAGTTTGGTGGGGGCCGACAATGAGCAGTTCTTC. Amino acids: CASSLVGADNEQFF.

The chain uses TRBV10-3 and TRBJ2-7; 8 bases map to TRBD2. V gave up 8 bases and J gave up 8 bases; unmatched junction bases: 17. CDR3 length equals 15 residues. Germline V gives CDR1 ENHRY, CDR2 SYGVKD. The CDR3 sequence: CAIGADGRGIYQQYF. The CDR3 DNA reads TGTGCCATCGGGGCGGACGGGAGGGGAATATACCAGCAGTACTTC.

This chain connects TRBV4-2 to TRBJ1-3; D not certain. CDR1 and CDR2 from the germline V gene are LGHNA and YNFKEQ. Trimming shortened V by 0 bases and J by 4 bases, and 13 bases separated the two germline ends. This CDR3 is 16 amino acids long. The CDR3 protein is CASSQEPHQLGNTIYF. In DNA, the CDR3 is TGTGCCAGCAGCCAAGAACCACACCAGTTAGGAAACACCATATATTTT.

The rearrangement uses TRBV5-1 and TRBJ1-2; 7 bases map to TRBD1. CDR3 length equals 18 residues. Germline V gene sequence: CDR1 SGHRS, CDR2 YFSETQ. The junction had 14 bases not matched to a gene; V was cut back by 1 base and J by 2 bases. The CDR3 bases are TGCGCCAGCAGCTTGAGGTTAGGGCAGGGGGACCGCAACTATGGCTACACCTTC. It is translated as CASSLRLGQGDRNYGYTF.

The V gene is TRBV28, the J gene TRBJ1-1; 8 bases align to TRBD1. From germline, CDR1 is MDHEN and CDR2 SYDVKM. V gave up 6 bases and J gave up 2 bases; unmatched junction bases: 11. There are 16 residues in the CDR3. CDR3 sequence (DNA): TGTGCCAGCAGACTCTGGCAGGGGGCTGATAACACTGAAGCTTTCTTT. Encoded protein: CASRLWQGADNTEAFF.

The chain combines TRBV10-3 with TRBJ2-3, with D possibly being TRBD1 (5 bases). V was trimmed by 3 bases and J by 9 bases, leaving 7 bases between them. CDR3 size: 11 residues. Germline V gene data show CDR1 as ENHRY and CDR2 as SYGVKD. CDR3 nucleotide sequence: TGTGCCATCAGTGAAGGGGTGACGCAGTATTTT. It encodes CAISEGVTQYF.

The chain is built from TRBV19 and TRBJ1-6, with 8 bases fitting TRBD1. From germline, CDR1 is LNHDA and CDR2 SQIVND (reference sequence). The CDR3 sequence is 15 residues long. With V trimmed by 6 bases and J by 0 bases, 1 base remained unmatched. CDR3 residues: CASRGQGSYNSPLHF. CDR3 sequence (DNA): TGTGCCAGTAGAGGACAGGGCTCCTATAATTCACCCCTCCACTTT.

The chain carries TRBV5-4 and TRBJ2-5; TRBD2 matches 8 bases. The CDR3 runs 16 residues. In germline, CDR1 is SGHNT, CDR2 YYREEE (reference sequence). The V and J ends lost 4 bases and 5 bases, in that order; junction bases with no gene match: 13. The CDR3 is CASSPRTSPREETQYF. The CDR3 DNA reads TGTGCCAGCAGCCCAAGGACTAGCCCCAGGGAGGAGACCCAGTACTTC.

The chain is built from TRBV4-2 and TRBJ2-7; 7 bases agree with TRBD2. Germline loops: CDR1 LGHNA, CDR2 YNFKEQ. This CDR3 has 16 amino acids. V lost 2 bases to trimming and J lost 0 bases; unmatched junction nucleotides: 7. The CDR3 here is CASSQSSGLLSYEQYF. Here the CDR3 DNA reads TGTGCCAGCAGCCAAAGTAGCGGGCTCCTCTCCTACGAGCAGTACTTC.

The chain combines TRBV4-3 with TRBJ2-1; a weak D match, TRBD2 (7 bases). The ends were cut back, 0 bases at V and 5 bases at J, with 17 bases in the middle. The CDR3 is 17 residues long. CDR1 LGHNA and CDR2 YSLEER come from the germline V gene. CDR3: CASSQEDGGGFDNEQFF. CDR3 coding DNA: TGCGCCAGCAGCCAAGAGGACGGCGGGGGCTTCGACAATGAGCAGTTCTTC.

The CDR3 here is CASSYSKGSNQPQHF. The CDR3 DNA reads TGTGCCAGCAGTTACTCAAAGGGGAGCAATCAGCCCCAGCATTTT. The V gene is TRBV6-6, the J gene TRBJ1-5; D is perhaps TRBD1 (5 bases). Germline V gene data show CDR1 as MNHNY and CDR2 as SVGAGI (reference sequence). Trimming removed 0 bases at V and 1 base at J, with 7 bases between. The CDR3 is 15 residues long.

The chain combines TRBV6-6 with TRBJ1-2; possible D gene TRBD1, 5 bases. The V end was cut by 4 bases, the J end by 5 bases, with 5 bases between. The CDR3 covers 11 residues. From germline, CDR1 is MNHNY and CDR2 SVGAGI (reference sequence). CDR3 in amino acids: CASSSGYGYTF. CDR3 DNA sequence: TGTGCCAGCAGTTCAGGGTATGGCTACACCTTC.

CDR3 residues: CASSHQENTEAFF. The CDR3 DNA reads TGCGCCAGCAGCCATCAGGAGAACACTGAAGCTTTCTTT. This chain connects TRBV5-1 to TRBJ1-1; no firm D call. The CDR3 sequence is 13 residues long. The V end lost 4 bases, the J end lost 1 base, and 8 bases lay between the germline ends. Germline lookup yields CDR1 SGHRS and CDR2 YFSETQ.

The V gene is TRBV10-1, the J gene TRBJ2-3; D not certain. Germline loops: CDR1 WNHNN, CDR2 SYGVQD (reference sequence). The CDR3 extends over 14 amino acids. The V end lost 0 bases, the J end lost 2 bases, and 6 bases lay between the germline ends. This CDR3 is CASSESSLTDTQYF. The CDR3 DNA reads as TGCGCCAGCAGTGAGTCCAGTCTCACAGATACGCAGTATTTT.

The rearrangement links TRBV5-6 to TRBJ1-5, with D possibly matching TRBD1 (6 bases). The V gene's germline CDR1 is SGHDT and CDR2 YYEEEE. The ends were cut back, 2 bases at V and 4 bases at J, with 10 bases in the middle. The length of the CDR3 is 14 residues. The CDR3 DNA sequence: TGTGCCAGCAGCTTTCGGACAGCGAATCAGCCCCAGCATTTT. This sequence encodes CASSFRTANQPQHF.

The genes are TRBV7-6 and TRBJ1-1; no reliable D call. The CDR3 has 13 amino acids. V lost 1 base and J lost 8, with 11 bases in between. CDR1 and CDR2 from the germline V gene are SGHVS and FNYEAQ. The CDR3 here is CASSLGSRGEAFF. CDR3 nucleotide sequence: TGTGCCAGCAGCTTAGGCTCTAGAGGGGAAGCTTTCTTT.

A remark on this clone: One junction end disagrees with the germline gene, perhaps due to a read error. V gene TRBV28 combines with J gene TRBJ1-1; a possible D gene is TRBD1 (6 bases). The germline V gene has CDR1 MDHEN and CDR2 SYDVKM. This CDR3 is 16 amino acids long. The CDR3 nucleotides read TGTGCCAGCAGTACCAGACAAGTTCAGGGGAACACTGAAGCCTTCTTT. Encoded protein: CASSTRQVQGNTEAFF.

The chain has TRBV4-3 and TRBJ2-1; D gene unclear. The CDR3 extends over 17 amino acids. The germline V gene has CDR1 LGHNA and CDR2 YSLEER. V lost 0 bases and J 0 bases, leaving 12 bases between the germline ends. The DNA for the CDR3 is TGCGCCAGCAGCCAAGACTGGAGCGTGAGCTCCTACAATGAGCAGTTCTTC. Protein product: CASSQDWSVSSYNEQFF.

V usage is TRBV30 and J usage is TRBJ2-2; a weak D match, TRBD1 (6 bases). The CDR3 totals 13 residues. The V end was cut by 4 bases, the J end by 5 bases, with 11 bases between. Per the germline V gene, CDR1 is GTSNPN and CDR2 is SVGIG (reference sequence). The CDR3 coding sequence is TGTGCCTGGAACAGGGTGGGGACCGGGGAGCTGTTTTTT. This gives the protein CAWNRVGTGELFF.

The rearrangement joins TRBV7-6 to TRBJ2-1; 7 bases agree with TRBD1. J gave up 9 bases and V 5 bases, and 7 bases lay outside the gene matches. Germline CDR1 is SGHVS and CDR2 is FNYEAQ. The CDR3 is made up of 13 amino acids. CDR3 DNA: TGTGCCAGCAGCCCTGACAGGGTAGGTGAGCAGTTCTTC. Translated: CASSPDRVGEQFF.

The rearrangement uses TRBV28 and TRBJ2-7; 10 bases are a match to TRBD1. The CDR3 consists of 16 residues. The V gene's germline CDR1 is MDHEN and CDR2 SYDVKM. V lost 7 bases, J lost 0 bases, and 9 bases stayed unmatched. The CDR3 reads CASTPRGQGTSYEQYF. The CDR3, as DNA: TGTGCCAGCACCCCCAGGGGACAGGGGACCTCCTACGAGCAGTACTTC.

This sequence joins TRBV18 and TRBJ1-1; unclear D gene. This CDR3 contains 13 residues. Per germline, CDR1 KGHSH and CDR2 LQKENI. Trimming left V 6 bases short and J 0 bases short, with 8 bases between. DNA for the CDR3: TGTGCCAGCTCTAGCGTTATGAACACTGAAGCTTTCTTT. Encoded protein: CASSSVMNTEAFF. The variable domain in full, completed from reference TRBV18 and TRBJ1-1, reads NAGVMQNPRHLVRRRGQEARLRCSPMKGHSHVYWYRQLPEEGLKFMVYLQKENIIDESGMPKERFSAEFPKEGPSILRIQQVVRGDSAAYFCASSSVMNTEAFFGQGTRLTVV.

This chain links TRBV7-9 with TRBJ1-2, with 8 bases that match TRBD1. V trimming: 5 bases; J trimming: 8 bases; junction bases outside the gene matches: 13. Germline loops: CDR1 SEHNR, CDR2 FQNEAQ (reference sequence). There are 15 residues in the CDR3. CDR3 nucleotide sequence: TGTGCCAGCAGCGCTCCCCCGGACAGGGTGGGAGGCTACACCTTC. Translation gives CASSAPPDRVGGYTF.

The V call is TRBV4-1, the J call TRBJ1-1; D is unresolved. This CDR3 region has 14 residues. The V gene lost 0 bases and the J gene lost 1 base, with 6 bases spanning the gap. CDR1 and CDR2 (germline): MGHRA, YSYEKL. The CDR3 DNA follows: TGCGCCAGCAGCCAAGATGAGTGGAACACTGAAGCTTTCTTT. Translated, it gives CASSQDEWNTEAFF.